This section outlines one TCR beta chain sequence together with its context. The antigen remains undetermined. In the same sample, other DNA sequences code for this CDR3. The CDR3 is made up of 15 amino acids. Per germline, CDR1 SGDLS and CDR2 YYNGEE. V was clipped by 2 bases and J by 4 bases; unmatched bases: 9. These data originate in a study of shared clonotypes between healthy human individuals. Using immunoSEQ multiplex PCR, the repertoire was profiled, and TCRdb retains in-frame clones only, with some absent. The sample includes about 2.4 million clones, approximately 94% of them seen just once. Study-wide results and limits: Blood was the only sampled material, and tissue repertoires likely differ. Despite large depth, rarefaction showed incomplete sorted-subset sequencing.

There were no recent acute infections or vaccinations among the donors, who were healthy HIV-negative adults. The chain recombines TRBV9 with TRBJ2-7, with TRBD2 matching over 7 bases. This clonotype was sampled from a man aged 18-30 years in good health. Some clones in this sample may be carry-over from other donors' samples. Sequenced input: naive CD4+ T cells from PBMCs. Regarding subset: CD45RA+ positively selected. The CDR3: CASSVATGGPYEQYF. DNA for the CDR3: TGTGCCAGCAGCGTGGCCACGGGGGGACCTTACGAGCAGTACTTC. The full variable domain, its missing parts supplied by reference TRBV9 and TRBJ2-7, is DSGVTQTPKHLITATGQRVTLRCSPRSGDLSVYWYQQSLDQGLQFLIQYYNGEERAKGNILERFSAQQFPDLHSELNLSSLELGDSALYFCASSVATGGPYEQYFGPGTRLTVT.